This TCR beta chain was profiled in a study of cytomegalovirus exposure and HLA in healthy donors. Background on the study: The same platform was used for the 130 or so validation repertoires as for the 650 to 800 first-cohort repertoires, as reported in a later analysis.

Using immunoSEQ multiplex PCR, the repertoire was profiled, and TCRdb retains in-frame clones only, with some absent. There are approximately 180,000 clones in the sample; approximately 85% occur only once, and more than 1.1% lies in the top ten. There are 15 residues in the CDR3. The germline gives CDR1 SGHNT, CDR2 YYREEE (reference sequence). Unmatched junction bases numbered 6, after V lost 4 bases and J lost 4 bases. This clonotype originated in a woman under 30 in good health and CMV-seronegative. The chain carries TRBV5-4 and TRBJ1-2, with 11 positions matching TRBD1. What was sequenced was PBMCs. The CDR3 DNA reads as TGTGCCAGCAGCCCCGGGACAGGGGGAAGCTATGGCTACACCTTC. Protein: CASSPGTGGSYGYTF.